Listed below are T cell receptor beta chains from one sample, sequenced in a study of blood T cell repertoires in COVID-19. Using immunoSEQ multiplex PCR, the repertoire was profiled, and TCRdb retains in-frame clones only, with some absent. The table shows roughly 190,000 clones, with over 70% occurring only once. The sample comprised peripheral blood. The receptors derive from a man in his sixties with acute or convalescent COVID-19. Both conserved end residues are part of each CDR3. The D gene is left open where the match is weak. A row's size may be missing; if present it is once, few, many or a size class.

clone_size	j_call	d_call	v_call	cdr3_nt	cdr3_aa
few	TRBJ2-5	TRBD2	TRBV10-1	TGCGCCAGCAGTGGACTAGCGCAAGAGACCCAGTACTTC	CASSGLAQETQYF
NA	TRBJ1-1	NA	TRBV4-2	TGTGCCAGCAGCCAGGTCAGAGGGTCTGCTTTCTTT	CASSQVRGSAFF
NA	TRBJ1-1	NA	TRBV29-1	TGCGTTTGCCATGAGGGCACTGAAGCTTTCTTT	CVCHEGTEAFF
few	TRBJ1-3	NA	TRBV30	TGTGCCTGGGAACAGGGACCTGGAAACACCATATATTTT	CAWEQGPGNTIYF
NA	TRBJ2-3	NA	TRBV11-2	TGTGCCAGCAGCTTCGGTGTGAGAACAGATACGCAGTATTTT	CASSFGVRTDTQYF
once	TRBJ2-7	TRBD1	TRBV13	TGTGCCAGCAGCTCCGGACAGGGGTCCTACGAGCAGTACTTC	CASSSGQGSYEQYF
many	TRBJ1-2	TRBD1	TRBV3-1/TRBV3-2	TGTGCCAGCAGCCCCCAGACAGGGTACGATGGCTACACCTTC	CASSPQTGYDGYTF
once	TRBJ2-3	TRBD2	TRBV7-2	TGTGCCAGCAGCTTCAGAGCGGGGGGGCGTCCAGATACGCAGTATTTT	CASSFRAGGRPDTQYF
NA	TRBJ1-5	TRBD1	TRBV19	TGTGCCAGTAGTAACAGACAGGGGGGTCAGCCCCAGCATTTT	CASSNRQGGQPQHF
NA	TRBJ2-7	TRBD2	TRBV7-2	TGTGCCAGCAGCAGTGCCGGGACTAGCGGCCGGGAGCAGTACTTC	CASSSAGTSGREQYF
once	TRBJ2-7	TRBD1	TRBV4-1	TGCGCCAGCAGCCAATACCCAGGGGGCTCGACGTACGAGCAGTACTTC	CASSQYPGGSTYEQYF
NA	TRBJ2-5	NA	TRBV24-1	TGTGCCACCAGTGATTTCTCCGGGGGAGAGACCCAGTACTTC	CATSDFSGGETQYF
NA	TRBJ2-7	TRBD2	TRBV4-2	TGTGCCAGCAGCCAAGGGGCTAGCGGCTCCTACGAGCAGTACTTC	CASSQGASGSYEQYF
NA	TRBJ2-5	TRBD2	TRBV3-1/TRBV3-2	TGTGCCAGCAGCCAAGTGGGGGGGAGGAAAGAGACCCAGTACTTC	CASSQVGGRKETQYF
NA	TRBJ1-1	NA	TRBV4-1	TGCGCCAGCAGCGCGAACGCAGGGTTGAACACTGAAGCTTTCTTT	CASSANAGLNTEAFF
NA	TRBJ1-4	NA	TRBV12-3/TRBV12-4	TGTGCCAGCAGTTTAATGGAGGAAAAACTGTTTTTT	CASSLMEEKLFF
NA	TRBJ2-5	NA	TRBV24-1	TGTGCCACCAGTGCACAGGGCGAGACCCAGTACTTC	CATSAQGETQYF
NA	TRBJ1-2	TRBD1	TRBV20-1	TGCAGTGCTGGACAGGATCGTGGCTACACCTTC	CSAGQDRGYTF
NA	TRBJ1-5	NA	TRBV5-1	TGCGCCAGCAGCTTGGGGGGCAGTGGCAGTCAGCCCCAGCATTTT	CASSLGGSGSQPQHF
NA	TRBJ2-6	NA	TRBV4-3	TGCGCCAGCAGCCTACTGGTCTCTGGGGCCAACGTCCTGACTTTC	CASSLLVSGANVLTF
once	TRBJ2-7	TRBD1	TRBV7-8	TGTGCCAGCAGCTTCGGACAGGGCTACGAGCAGTACTTC	CASSFGQGYEQYF
NA	TRBJ2-7	TRBD2	TRBV5-1	TGCGCCAGCAGCCCTGGACTAGCCTTAAGCGAGCAGTACTTC	CASSPGLALSEQYF
NA	TRBJ2-3	NA	TRBV7-3	TGTGCCAGCAGCCTTCGACTTGTCACAGATACGCAGTATTTT	CASSLRLVTDTQYF
NA	TRBJ2-3	NA	TRBV19	TGTGCCAGTAGTATAGGCGGCAGCCCCTGGGATACGCAGTATTTT	CASSIGGSPWDTQYF
NA	TRBJ2-7	TRBD2	TRBV11-1	TGTGCCAGCAGCCGACTAGCTACGACCTACGAGCAGTACTTC	CASSRLATTYEQYF
NA	TRBJ1-5	TRBD1	TRBV19	TGTGCCAGTAGTATAGGGGGACAGGGACGATTCCAGCCCCAGCATTTT	CASSIGGQGRFQPQHF
once	TRBJ2-1	TRBD2	TRBV3-1/TRBV3-2	TGTGCCAGCAGCCTCCGCCCGGGACTAGTGAACAATGAGCAGTTCTTC	CASSLRPGLVNNEQFF
NA	TRBJ2-1	NA	TRBV24-1	TGTGCCACCAGTAGTTACCACGCTAGCGATGAGCAGTTCTTC	CATSSYHASDEQFF
NA	TRBJ1-1	NA	TRBV25-1	TGTGCCAGCAGTGAATTGGGAGACCTAGCTTTCTTT	CASSELGDLAFF
NA	TRBJ2-2	TRBD2	TRBV5-1	TGCGCCAGCAGCTTGCTAGCGGACGGGGAGCTGTTTTTT	CASSLLADGELFF
NA	TRBJ2-6	NA	TRBV7-2	TGTGCCAGCAGCTTAGGGTGGCAGGGGGGGGCCAACGTCCTGACTTTC	CASSLGWQGGANVLTF
NA	TRBJ1-4	TRBD1	TRBV18	TGTGCCAGCTCACCTAGGGACAGTACTAATGAAAAACTGTTTTTT	CASSPRDSTNEKLFF
NA	TRBJ2-2	TRBD2	TRBV4-2	TGTGCCAGCAGCCAAAGCGGGAGCCACACCGGGGAGCTGTTTTTT	CASSQSGSHTGELFF
once	TRBJ1-1	NA	TRBV18	TGTGCCAGCTCAGGGGGCGGCGGTAACACTGAAGCTTTCTTT	CASSGGGGNTEAFF
NA	TRBJ1-2	NA	TRBV6-1	TGTGCCAGCAGTGACAGACAGGTGCTGGACACCTTC	CASSDRQVLDTF
once	TRBJ2-5	NA	TRBV27	TGTGCCAGCAGTCTAATGGCGACAGGGAGGGAGACCCAGTACTTC	CASSLMATGRETQYF
once	TRBJ2-7	NA	TRBV5-6	TGTGCCAGCAGCTTGGGTCAGGGGAGCTACGAGCAGTACTTC	CASSLGQGSYEQYF
NA	TRBJ1-1	NA	TRBV5-1	TGCGCCAGCGGCCAGGGTTCGAACACTGAAGCTTTCTTT	CASGQGSNTEAFF
NA	TRBJ2-3	NA	TRBV5-4	TGTGCCAGCAGCGAACGGGGTCCGACAGATACGCAGTATTTT	CASSERGPTDTQYF
few	TRBJ2-1	TRBD2	TRBV27	TGTGCCAGCAGTTTGGCCAGCGGGGGCAGTGAGCAGTTCTTC	CASSLASGGSEQFF
NA	TRBJ1-1	NA	TRBV7-3	TGTGCCAGCAGCCTCTCTCAGATGAACACTGAAGCTTTCTTT	CASSLSQMNTEAFF
NA	TRBJ2-1	TRBD2	TRBV4-3	TGCGCCAGCAGCCAAGATCGGGCGGGAGTCGGCAATGAGCAGTTCTTC	CASSQDRAGVGNEQFF
few	TRBJ2-1	TRBD2	TRBV9	TGTGCCAGCAGCACAAGGACTAGCGGTATGAGCTCCTACAATGAGCAGTTCTTC	CASSTRTSGMSSYNEQFF
few	TRBJ2-5	TRBD1	TRBV6-5	TGTGCCAGCAGTCCGACAGGGATGGGAGAGACCCAGTACTTC	CASSPTGMGETQYF
NA	TRBJ2-1	TRBD2	TRBV3-1/TRBV3-2	TGTGCCAGCAGCCAAGATTTAGGAGCGGGGGGGTTTAAATTCTTC	CASSQDLGAGGFKFF
NA	TRBJ2-7	TRBD1	TRBV6-5	TGTGCCAGCACAGGGGGTGGGTGGCAGTACTTC	CASTGGGWQYF
NA	TRBJ2-3	NA	TRBV6-5	TGTGCCAGCACTAGAGGGTCACAGGGCTCAGATACGCAGTATTTT	CASTRGSQGSDTQYF
NA	TRBJ2-7	NA	TRBV2	TGTGCCAGCAGTGGAAGACGGGGTTGGGGCGAGCAGTACTTC	CASSGRRGWGEQYF
NA	TRBJ1-1	NA	TRBV4-2	TGTGCCAGCAGCCAAGTGGCAGATTTGAACACTGAAGCTTTCTTT	CASSQVADLNTEAFF
NA	TRBJ2-1	TRBD2	TRBV19	TGTGCCAGTAGTATAACCGGGACTAGCGGGAGATCGGTTGGCGATGAGCAGTTCTTC	CASSITGTSGRSVGDEQFF
NA	TRBJ1-2	TRBD1	TRBV4-2	TGTGCCAGCAGCCAAGCTCGCCGGGACAGGGGAGATGGGCACTATGGCTACACCTTC	CASSQARRDRGDGHYGYTF
NA	TRBJ1-5	TRBD1	TRBV12-5	TGTGCTAGTGGGGCAGGGACAGGGTGGGATCAGCCCCAGCATTTT	CASGAGTGWDQPQHF
NA	TRBJ1-1	TRBD1	TRBV19	TGTGCCAGTAGCCTGAGACAGGGGAGCACTGAAGCTTTCTTT	CASSLRQGSTEAFF
NA	TRBJ2-1	NA	TRBV11-2	TGTGCCAGCAGCAGACGACCGGGGGTAAATGAGCAGTTCTTC	CASSRRPGVNEQFF